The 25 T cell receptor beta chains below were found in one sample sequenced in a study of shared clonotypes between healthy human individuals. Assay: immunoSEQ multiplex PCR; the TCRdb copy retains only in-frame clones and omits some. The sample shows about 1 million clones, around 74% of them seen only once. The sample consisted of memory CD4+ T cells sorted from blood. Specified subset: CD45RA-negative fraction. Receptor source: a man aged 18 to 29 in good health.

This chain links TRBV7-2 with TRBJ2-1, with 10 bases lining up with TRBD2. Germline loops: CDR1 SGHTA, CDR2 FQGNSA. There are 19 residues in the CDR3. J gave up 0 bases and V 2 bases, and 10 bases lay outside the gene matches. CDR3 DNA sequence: TGTGCCAGCAGCTTAAGTCTAGCGGGAGCCCTGAGCTCCTACAATGAGCAGTTCTTC. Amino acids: CASSLSLAGALSSYNEQFF.

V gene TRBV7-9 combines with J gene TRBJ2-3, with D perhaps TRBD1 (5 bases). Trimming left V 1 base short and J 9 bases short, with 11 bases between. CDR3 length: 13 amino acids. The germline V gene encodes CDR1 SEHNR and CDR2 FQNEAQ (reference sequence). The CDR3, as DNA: TGTGCCAGCAGCTTAGAATGGCAGGGCACGCAGTATTTT. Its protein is CASSLEWQGTQYF.

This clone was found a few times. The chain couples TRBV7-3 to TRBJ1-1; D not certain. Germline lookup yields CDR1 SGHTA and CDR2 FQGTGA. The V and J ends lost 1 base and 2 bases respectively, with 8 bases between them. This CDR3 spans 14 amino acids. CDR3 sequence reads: CASSLRGYNTEAFF. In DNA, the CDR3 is TGTGCCAGCAGCTTAAGAGGGTATAACACTGAAGCTTTCTTT.

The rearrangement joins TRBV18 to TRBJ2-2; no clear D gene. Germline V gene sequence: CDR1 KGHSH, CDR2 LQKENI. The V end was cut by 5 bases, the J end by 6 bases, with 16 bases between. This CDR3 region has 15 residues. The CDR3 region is CASSAGRTPAGELFF. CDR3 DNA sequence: TGTGCCAGCTCAGCAGGACGGACGCCCGCCGGGGAGCTGTTTTTT. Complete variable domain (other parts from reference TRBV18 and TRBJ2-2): NAGVMQNPRHLVRRRGQEARLRCSPMKGHSHVYWYRQLPEEGLKFMVYLQKENIIDESGMPKERFSAEFPKEGPSILRIQQVVRGDSAAYFCASSAGRTPAGELFFGEGSRLTVL.

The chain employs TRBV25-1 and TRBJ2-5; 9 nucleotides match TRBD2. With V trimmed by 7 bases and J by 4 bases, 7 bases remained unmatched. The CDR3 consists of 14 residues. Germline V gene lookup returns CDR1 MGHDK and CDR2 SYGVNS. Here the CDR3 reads CASTLSGRGETQYF. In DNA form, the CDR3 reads TGTGCCAGCACCCTTAGCGGGAGAGGAGAGACCCAGTACTTC.

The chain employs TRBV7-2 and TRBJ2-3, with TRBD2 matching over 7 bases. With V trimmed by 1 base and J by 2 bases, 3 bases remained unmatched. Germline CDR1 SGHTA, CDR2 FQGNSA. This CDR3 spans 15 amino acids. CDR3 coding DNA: TGTGCCAGCAGCTTAGGAGCGGGGATCACAGATACGCAGTATTTT. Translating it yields CASSLGAGITDTQYF.

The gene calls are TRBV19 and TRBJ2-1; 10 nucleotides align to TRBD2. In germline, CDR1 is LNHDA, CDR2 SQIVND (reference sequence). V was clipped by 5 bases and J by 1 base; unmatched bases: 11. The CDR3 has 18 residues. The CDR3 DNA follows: TGTGCCAGTAGTCGGGCACTAGCGGGACTTTTTTCCTACAATGAGCAGTTCTTC. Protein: CASSRALAGLFSYNEQFF.

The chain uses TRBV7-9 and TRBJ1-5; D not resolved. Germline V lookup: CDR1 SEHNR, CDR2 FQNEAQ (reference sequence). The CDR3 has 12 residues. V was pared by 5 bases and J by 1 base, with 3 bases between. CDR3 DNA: TGTGCCAGCAGCCAGAGCAATCAGCCCCAGCATTTT. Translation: CASSQSNQPQHF.

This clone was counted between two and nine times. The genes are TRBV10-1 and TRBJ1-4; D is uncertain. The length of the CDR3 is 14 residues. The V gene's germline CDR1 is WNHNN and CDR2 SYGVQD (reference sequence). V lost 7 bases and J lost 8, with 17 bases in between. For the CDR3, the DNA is TGCGCCAGCAAGGTGAGGGTAGGAAGGGAAAAACTGTTTTTT. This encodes CASKVRVGREKLFF.

This CDR3 is CASSHPGGAGDIQYF. As DNA, the CDR3 is TGCGCCAGCAGCCATCCGGGGGGCGCGGGAGACATTCAGTACTTC. V gene TRBV4-1 combines with J gene TRBJ2-4, with D maybe TRBD2 (7 bases). V was pared by 3 bases and J by 8 bases, with 17 bases between. The CDR3 contains 15 residues. Germline CDR1 is MGHRA and CDR2 is YSYEKL.

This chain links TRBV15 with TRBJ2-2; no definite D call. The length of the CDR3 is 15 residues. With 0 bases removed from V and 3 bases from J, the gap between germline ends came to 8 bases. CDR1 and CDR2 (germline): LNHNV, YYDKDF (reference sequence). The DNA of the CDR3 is TGTGCCACCAGCAGAGATTTCCGAGACACCGGGGAGCTGTTTTTT. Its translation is CATSRDFRDTGELFF. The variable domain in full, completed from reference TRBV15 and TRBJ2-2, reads DAMVIQNPRYQVTQFGKPVTLSCSQTLNHNVMYWYQQKSSQAPKLLFHYYDKDFNNEADTPDNFQSRRPNTSFCFLDIRSPGLGDTAMYLCATSRDFRDTGELFFGEGSRLTVL.

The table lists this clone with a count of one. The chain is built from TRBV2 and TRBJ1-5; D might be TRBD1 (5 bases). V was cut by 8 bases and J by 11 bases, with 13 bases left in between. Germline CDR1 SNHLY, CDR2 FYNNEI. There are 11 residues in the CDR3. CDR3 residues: CASQSGGAQHF. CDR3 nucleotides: TGTGCCAGCCAAAGCGGGGGGGCCCAGCATTTT.

The CDR3 nucleotides read TGTGCCACCAGCAGAGGAGGGGTAGGGGCCTACGAGCAGTACTTC. This codes for CATSRGGVGAYEQYF. This chain connects TRBV15 to TRBJ2-7; tentatively, D is TRBD1 or TRBD2 (5 bases each). This CDR3 has 15 residues. CDR1 and CDR2 from the germline V gene are LNHNV and YYDKDF (reference sequence). Trimming removed 1 base at V and 2 bases at J, with 12 bases between.

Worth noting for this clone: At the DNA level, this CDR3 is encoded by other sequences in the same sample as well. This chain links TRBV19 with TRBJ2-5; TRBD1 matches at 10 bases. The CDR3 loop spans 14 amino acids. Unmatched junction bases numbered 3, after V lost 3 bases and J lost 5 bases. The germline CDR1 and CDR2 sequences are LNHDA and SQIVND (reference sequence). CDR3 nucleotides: TGTGCCAGTAGTATCGGGACAGGGGACGAGACCCAGTACTTC. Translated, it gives CASSIGTGDETQYF. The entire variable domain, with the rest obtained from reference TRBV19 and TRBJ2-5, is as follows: DGGITQSPKYLFRKEGQNVTLSCEQNLNHDAMYWYRQDPGQGLRLIYYSQIVNDFQKGDIAEGYSVSREKKESFPLTVTSAQKNPTAFYLCASSIGTGDETQYFGPGTRLLVL.

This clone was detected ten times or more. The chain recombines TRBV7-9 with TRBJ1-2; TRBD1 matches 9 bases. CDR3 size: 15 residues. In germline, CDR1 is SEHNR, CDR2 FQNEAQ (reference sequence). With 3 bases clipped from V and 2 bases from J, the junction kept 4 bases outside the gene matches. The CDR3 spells CASSFTGTGNYGYTF. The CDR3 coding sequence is TGTGCCAGCAGCTTTACCGGGACAGGGAACTATGGCTACACCTTC.

CDR3 protein: CAISELEEPNGELFF. The CDR3 region has the DNA TGTGCCATCAGTGAGCTAGAGGAACCGAACGGGGAGCTGTTTTTT. The chain joins TRBV10-3 to TRBJ2-2; no reliable D call. Germline assignment: CDR1 ENHRY and CDR2 SYGVKD. Trimming stripped 2 bases from V and 7 bases from J, with 14 bases between. The CDR3 runs 15 residues.

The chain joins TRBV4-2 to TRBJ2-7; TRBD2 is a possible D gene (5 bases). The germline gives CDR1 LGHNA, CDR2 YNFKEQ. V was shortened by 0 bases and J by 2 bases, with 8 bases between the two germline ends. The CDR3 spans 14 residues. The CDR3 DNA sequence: TGTGCCAGCAGCCAAGATTTCGGGACCTACGAGCAGTACTTC. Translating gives CASSQDFGTYEQYF.

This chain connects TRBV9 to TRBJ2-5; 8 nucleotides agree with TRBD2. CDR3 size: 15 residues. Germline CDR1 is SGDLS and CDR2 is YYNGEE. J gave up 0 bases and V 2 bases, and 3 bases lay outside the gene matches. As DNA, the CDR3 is TGTGCCAGCAGCGTCTCGGGGGGGCACCAAGAGACCCAGTACTTC. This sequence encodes CASSVSGGHQETQYF.

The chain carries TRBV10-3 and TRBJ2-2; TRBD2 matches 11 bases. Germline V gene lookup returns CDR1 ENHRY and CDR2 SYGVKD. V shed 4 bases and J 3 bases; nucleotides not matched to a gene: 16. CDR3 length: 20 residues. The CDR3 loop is CAISAAGASGGTRYTGELFF. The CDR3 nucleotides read TGTGCCATCAGTGCCGCCGGGGCTAGCGGGGGGACCAGGTACACCGGGGAGCTGTTTTTT.

DNA of the CDR3: TGTGCCAGCAGCTACGGAGGGGAAGGAAACACCATATATTTT. Residues: CASSYGGEGNTIYF. The chain links TRBV5-4 to TRBJ1-3; TRBD1 is a possible D gene (5 bases). V lost 3 bases to trimming and J lost 4 bases, with 11 bases between them. The CDR3 contains 14 residues. Germline V gives CDR1 SGHNT, CDR2 YYREEE (reference sequence).

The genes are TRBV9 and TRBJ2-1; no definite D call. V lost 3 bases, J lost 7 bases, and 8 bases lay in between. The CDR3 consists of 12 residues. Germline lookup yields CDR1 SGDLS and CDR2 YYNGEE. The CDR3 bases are TGTGCCAGCAGCGATGGGCGGAATGAGCAGTTCTTC. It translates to CASSDGRNEQFF.

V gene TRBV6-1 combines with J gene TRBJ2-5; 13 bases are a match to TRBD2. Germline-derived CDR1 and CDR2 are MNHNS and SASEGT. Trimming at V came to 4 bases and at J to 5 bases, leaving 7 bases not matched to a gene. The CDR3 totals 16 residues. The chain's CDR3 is CASSAELAGGLETQYF. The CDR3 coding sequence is TGTGCCAGCAGTGCTGAACTAGCGGGGGGGCTGGAGACCCAGTACTTC.

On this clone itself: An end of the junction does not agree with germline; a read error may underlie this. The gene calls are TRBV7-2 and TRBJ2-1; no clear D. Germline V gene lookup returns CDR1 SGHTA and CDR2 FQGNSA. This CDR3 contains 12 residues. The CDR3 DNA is TGTGCCAGCAGCTTAGGCGGCGAGACCCGAGTCTTC. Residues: CASSLGGETRVF.

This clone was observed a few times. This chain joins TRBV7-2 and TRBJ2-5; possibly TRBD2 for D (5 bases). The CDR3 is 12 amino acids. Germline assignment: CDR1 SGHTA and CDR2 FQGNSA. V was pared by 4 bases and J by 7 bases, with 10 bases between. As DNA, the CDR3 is TGTGCCAGCAGCTCGTTAGGAGGGACCCAGTACTTC. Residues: CASSSLGGTQYF.

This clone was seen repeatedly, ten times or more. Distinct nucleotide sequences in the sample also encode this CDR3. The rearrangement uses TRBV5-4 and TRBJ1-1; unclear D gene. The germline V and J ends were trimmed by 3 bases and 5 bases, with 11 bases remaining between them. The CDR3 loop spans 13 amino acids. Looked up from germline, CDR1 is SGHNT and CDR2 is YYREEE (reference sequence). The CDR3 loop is CASSSPGRTEAFF. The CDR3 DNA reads TGTGCCAGCAGCTCCCCGGGGAGGACTGAAGCTTTCTTT. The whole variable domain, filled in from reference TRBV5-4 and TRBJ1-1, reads ETGVTQSPTHLIKTRGQQVTLRCSSQSGHNTVSWYQQALGQGPQFIFQYYREEENGRGNFPPRFSGLQFPNYSSELNVNALELDDSALYLCASSSPGRTEAFFGQGTRLTVV.